Following are 5 T cell receptor beta chains from one sample sequenced in a study of cytotoxic CD8 clonotypes in ibrutinib-treated CLL. Repertoires were generated with immunoSEQ multiplex PCR, while TCRdb's copy carries only in-frame clones and drops some. Altogether 27,000 or so clones are present, around 85% being singletons, with the ten largest covering roughly 8%. The material was PBMCs, obtained after 24 months of ibrutinib treatment. All receptors come from a human donor with chronic lymphocytic leukemia.

CDR3 amino acids: CASSLKVGYEQYF. CDR3 nucleotide sequence: TGTGCCAGCAGCCTCAAAGTGGGGTACGAGCAGTACTTC. The V call is TRBV6-6, the J call TRBJ2-7; no definite D call. Germline CDR1 is MNHNY and CDR2 is SVGAGI (reference sequence). Trimming took 6 bases from V and 4 from J, leaving 13 bases between them. The CDR3 contains 13 residues.

The V call is TRBV28, the J call TRBJ1-5; TRBD1 aligns across 7 bases. Trimming cost V 6 bases and J 6 bases; bases outside gene matches: 8. CDR1 is MDHEN and CDR2 is SYDVKM in the germline V gene. The CDR3 is made up of 14 amino acids. The CDR3 is CASSPRDSGQPQHF. CDR3 nucleotide sequence: TGTGCCAGCAGCCCCCGGGACAGCGGTCAGCCCCAGCATTTT.

The V call is TRBV28, the J call TRBJ2-5; 9 bases align to TRBD1. Germline V gene data show CDR1 as MDHEN and CDR2 as SYDVKM. Trimming removed 0 bases from V and 4 bases from J; junction bases left unmatched: 6. The CDR3 length is 16 residues. In DNA, the CDR3 is TGTGCCAGCAGTTTATGGGGACAGGGATATGGAGAGACCCAGTACTTC. Translated, it gives CASSLWGQGYGETQYF.

This clone was counted a single time. The chain couples TRBV29-1 to TRBJ2-1; D gene uncertain. Germline CDR1 and CDR2: SQVTM and ANQGSEA. Trimming removed 7 bases at V and 4 bases at J, with 8 bases between. This CDR3 has 11 amino acids. The CDR3 reads CSANMYNEQFF. The CDR3 bases are TGCAGCGCGAACATGTACAATGAGCAGTTCTTC.

The chain recombines TRBV6-6 with TRBJ1-5; the match to TRBD1 covers 7 bases. Germline lookup yields CDR1 MNHNY and CDR2 SVGAGI (reference sequence). The CDR3 has 15 amino acids. J lost 4 bases, V lost 2 bases, and 5 bases had no gene match. CDR3 protein: CASSYTTGENQPQHF. CDR3 in DNA: TGTGCCAGCAGTTACACCACAGGGGAAAATCAGCCCCAGCATTTT.